A single sample gave rise to the 23 T cell receptor beta chains below, sequenced in a study of blood T cell repertoires in COVID-19. Sequencing was performed with immunoSEQ multiplex PCR; in TCRdb, only in-frame clones are kept and a portion is missing. The sample shows fewer than 350,000 clones, about 89% of them seen only once. Sequencing input: PBMCs or T cells enriched from blood (not recorded which). The source of these receptors is a woman aged 40 to 49 who had recovered from COVID-19.

This chain uses TRBV6-5 with TRBJ1-1; D is ambiguous. The germline CDR1 and CDR2 sequences are MNHEY and SVGAGI. The CDR3 covers 14 residues. V was pared by 6 bases and J by 0 bases, with 11 bases between. CDR3 in DNA: TGTGCCAGCAGGACTCAGCCCATGAACACTGAAGCTTTCTTT. Translating gives CASRTQPMNTEAFF.

V usage is TRBV11-2 and J usage is TRBJ2-2; 8 bases map to TRBD2. Germline assignment: CDR1 SGHAT and CDR2 FQNNGV. The CDR3 runs 16 residues. V gave up 5 bases and J gave up 0 bases; unmatched junction bases: 5. The DNA for the CDR3 is TGTGCCAGCAGCCGACTAGCGCCTTCGAACACCGGGGAGCTGTTTTTT. This translates into CASSRLAPSNTGELFF.

This sequence joins TRBV20-1 and TRBJ1-2; D possibly corresponds to TRBD1 (5 bases). V shed 3 bases and J shed 3 bases, with 8 bases lying between them. The length of the CDR3 is 12 residues. Germline CDR1 and CDR2: DFQATT and SNEGSKA (reference sequence). CDR3 in DNA: TGCAGTGCTAGTACGACAGACTATGGCTACACCTTC. Amino acids: CSASTTDYGYTF.

The V gene is TRBV29-1, the J gene TRBJ2-3; weak D call: TRBD2 (6 bases). V lost 3 bases, J lost 1 base, and 20 bases lay in between. Germline V gives CDR1 SQVTM, CDR2 ANQGSEA. CDR3 size: 17 residues. The CDR3 region is CSVEGSGYGSGTDTQYF. The CDR3 coding sequence is TGCAGCGTTGAGGGTTCGGGTTACGGGAGTGGCACAGATACGCAGTATTTT.

The CDR3: CASSLERLSYEQYF. Here the CDR3 DNA reads TGTGCCAGCAGCTTAGAGCGATTATCCTACGAGCAGTACTTC. V gene TRBV11-2 combines with J gene TRBJ2-7; D remains unclear. Trimming took 0 bases from V and 1 from J, leaving 7 bases between them. Germline lookup yields CDR1 SGHAT and CDR2 FQNNGV. This CDR3 comprises 14 residues.

The CDR3 reads CASRLTGASTDTQYF. The CDR3 nucleotides read TGTGCCAGTAGACTCACCGGTGCTAGCACAGATACGCAGTATTTT. V is TRBV19 and J is TRBJ2-3; D uncertain. Germline V gene data show CDR1 as LNHDA and CDR2 as SQIVND (reference sequence). The CDR3 contains 15 residues. Trimming cost V 6 bases and J 0 bases, with 13 bases left between them.

The genes are TRBV7-9 and TRBJ1-1; D not certain. The V gene's germline CDR1 is SEHNR and CDR2 FQNEAQ (reference sequence). Trimming removed 3 bases from V and 1 base from J, with 9 bases in between. This CDR3 contains 14 residues. CDR3 region: CASSLGGWNTEAFF. In DNA form, the CDR3 reads TGTGCCAGCAGCTTGGGAGGGTGGAACACTGAAGCTTTCTTT.

This chain joins TRBV7-9 and TRBJ1-4; 11 nucleotides agree with TRBD1. This CDR3 region has 16 residues. Losses at the gene ends were 5 bases for V and 8 bases for J; bases not matched to a gene: 10. Germline-derived CDR1 and CDR2 are SEHNR and FQNEAQ (reference sequence). CDR3 loop: CASSQPDRGPGEKLFF. The CDR3 nucleotides read TGTGCCAGCAGCCAACCGGACAGGGGGCCGGGCGAAAAACTGTTTTTT.

This rearrangement joins TRBV18 to TRBJ2-7; the match to TRBD1 covers 7 bases. Germline values: CDR1 KGHSH, CDR2 LQKENI. The CDR3 runs to 14 residues. With 5 bases clipped from V and 0 bases from J, the junction kept 4 bases outside the gene matches. For the CDR3, the DNA is TGTGCCAGCTCAGGGGACAGCAACTCCTACGAGCAGTACTTC. Its translation is CASSGDSNSYEQYF. The full variable domain, rest sourced from reference TRBV18 and TRBJ2-7, is NAGVMQNPRHLVRRRGQEARLRCSPMKGHSHVYWYRQLPEEGLKFMVYLQKENIIDESGMPKERFSAEFPKEGPSILRIQQVVRGDSAAYFCASSGDSNSYEQYFGPGTRLTVT.

The chain employs TRBV4-1 and TRBJ2-7; 9 positions match TRBD2. This CDR3 spans 17 amino acids. Germline CDR1 and CDR2: MGHRA and YSYEKL. Germline trimming cut 4 bases from V and 5 bases from J; bases unmatched to any gene: 15. DNA for the CDR3: TGCGCCAGCAGCCGCGGATTACTAGCGGGTAAAGCGAACGAGCAGTACTTC. As protein: CASSRGLLAGKANEQYF.

The chain employs TRBV19 and TRBJ1-4, with D possibly TRBD1 on 6 matching bases. The V and J ends lost 6 bases and 7 bases respectively, with 12 bases between them. CDR3 length: 13 residues. Germline loops: CDR1 LNHDA, CDR2 SQIVND (reference sequence). This CDR3 reads CASRLDRTEKLFF. The CDR3 nucleotides are TGTGCCAGTAGGCTAGACAGGACTGAAAAACTGTTTTTT.

CDR3 protein: CASSVVRTANTEAFF. CDR3 bases: TGTGCCAGCAGCGTAGTACGGACAGCGAACACTGAAGCTTTCTTT. V and J are TRBV9 and TRBJ1-1, with TRBD1 as a possible D gene (6 bases). Germline CDR1 is SGDLS and CDR2 is YYNGEE. V lost 0 bases and J 1 base, leaving 10 bases between the germline ends. CDR3 size: 15 residues.

This chain joins TRBV4-1 and TRBJ1-2, with 8 bases that match TRBD1. Germline CDR1 and CDR2: MGHRA and YSYEKL. The CDR3 sequence is 13 residues long. After removal of 5 bases from V and 8 bases from J, the junction contained 7 bases not matched to a gene. CDR3 in DNA: TGCGCCAGCAGCACTGACAGGGGCCGAGGCTACACCTTC. It codes for CASSTDRGRGYTF.

In DNA form, the CDR3 reads TGTGCCAGCAGTGTCGGAGGAACAAATCAGCCCCAGCATTTT. Its protein is CASSVGGTNQPQHF. The rearrangement uses TRBV28 and TRBJ1-5; D is unclear. CDR3 length: 14 amino acids. The V and J ends lost 5 bases and 4 bases respectively, with 12 bases between them. Looked up from germline, CDR1 is MDHEN and CDR2 is SYDVKM.

This clone appeared a single time. V and J are TRBV7-2 and TRBJ1-1, with a possible D match to TRBD1 (5 bases). CDR3 length equals 14 residues. The ends were cut back, 2 bases at V and 4 bases at J, with 11 bases in the middle. CDR1 SGHTA and CDR2 FQGNSA come from the germline V gene. CDR3 DNA: TGTGCCAGCAGCTTATCCCCCGGGGGCACTGAAGCTTTCTTT. This codes for CASSLSPGGTEAFF. Drawing the rest from reference TRBV7-2 and TRBJ1-1, the complete variable domain is GAGVSQSPSNKVTEKGKDVELRCDPISGHTALYWYRQSLGQGLEFLIYFQGNSAPDKSGLPSDRFSAERTGGSVSTLTIQRTQQEDSAVYLCASSLSPGGTEAFFGQGTRLTVV.

This chain links TRBV18 with TRBJ1-2, with 9 bases that match TRBD1. Germline V gene sequence: CDR1 KGHSH, CDR2 LQKENI. V lost 4 bases, J lost 7 bases, and 7 bases stayed unmatched. The CDR3 loop spans 14 amino acids. CDR3 DNA: TGTGCCAGCTCACTGGGGACAGGGCTCGCTGGCTACACCTTC. Translation gives CASSLGTGLAGYTF.

The chain combines TRBV13 with TRBJ1-2; 8 positions agree with TRBD1. The length of the CDR3 is 15 residues. V was clipped by 4 bases and J by 6 bases; unmatched bases: 10. Germline-derived CDR1 and CDR2 are PRHDT and FYEKMQ (reference sequence). This CDR3 is CASSSTQGGKHGYTF. The CDR3 nucleotides read TGTGCCAGCAGCTCCACACAGGGGGGGAAGCATGGCTACACCTTC.

This CDR3 is CATSSARGRASYEQYF. CDR3 sequence (DNA): TGTGCCACCAGCAGTGCCCGAGGGCGGGCCTCCTACGAGCAGTACTTC. The chain is built from TRBV15 and TRBJ2-7; a possible D gene is TRBD2 (5 bases). The CDR3 is made up of 16 amino acids. CDR1 is LNHNV and CDR2 is YYDKDF in the germline V gene (reference sequence). Trimming stripped 3 bases from V and 0 bases from J, with 15 bases between.

The genes are TRBV29-1 and TRBJ2-3; D remains unclear. V was trimmed by 3 bases and J by 2 bases, leaving 3 bases between them. The CDR3 is 11 residues long. In germline, CDR1 is SQVTM, CDR2 ANQGSEA. CDR3 loop: CSVEYTDTQYF. CDR3 bases: TGCAGCGTTGAGTACACAGATACGCAGTATTTT.

This clone was counted a single time. V is TRBV7-2 and J is TRBJ2-6; D is perhaps TRBD1 (6 bases). V shed 2 bases and J shed 0 bases, with 17 bases lying between them. Looked up from germline, CDR1 is SGHTA and CDR2 is FQGNSA. This CDR3 is built from 19 residues. CDR3 in DNA: TGTGCCAGCAGCTTAAGGGGGATACCTCCGAGCTCTGGGGCCAACGTCCTGACTTTC. Residues: CASSLRGIPPSSGANVLTF.

The chain joins TRBV5-1 to TRBJ2-7; 11 bases align to TRBD2. Germline V gives CDR1 SGHRS, CDR2 YFSETQ. V was pared by 0 bases and J by 5 bases, with 4 bases of the junction left unmatched. The CDR3 runs 15 residues. The CDR3 here is CASSLVAGGKNEQYF. The CDR3 nucleotides read TGCGCCAGCAGCTTGGTAGCGGGAGGGAAAAACGAGCAGTACTTC.

The chain's CDR3 is CASSQDPGRGKNTEAFF. For the CDR3, the DNA is TGTGCCAGCAGCCAAGATCCCGGGAGGGGAAAGAACACTGAAGCTTTCTTT. This chain connects TRBV4-2 to TRBJ1-1; the D gene is possibly TRBD1 (5 bases). Trimming removed 0 bases from V and 1 base from J, with 15 bases in between. The CDR3 length is 17 residues. Germline CDR1 is LGHNA and CDR2 is YNFKEQ.

As regards this clone: One junction end does not reproduce the germline sequence, and a read error may be involved. J is TRBJ1-1 and V is TRBV15, with TRBD1 matching 9 bases. The germline gives CDR1 LNHNV, CDR2 YYDKDF (reference sequence). CDR3 length: 15 amino acids. The CDR3 loop is CATSGDYPGTGEAFF. The DNA for the CDR3 is TGTGCCACCAGCGGAGATTACCCAGGGACAGGGGAAGCTTTCTTT. Full variable domain (outside the CDR3, taken from reference TRBV15 and TRBJ1-1): DAMVIQNPRYQVTQFGKPVTLSCSQTLNHNVMYWYQQKSSQAPKLLFHYYDKDFNNEADTPDNFQSRRPNTSFCFLDIRSPGLGDTAMYLCATSGDYPGTGEAFFGQGTRLTVV.